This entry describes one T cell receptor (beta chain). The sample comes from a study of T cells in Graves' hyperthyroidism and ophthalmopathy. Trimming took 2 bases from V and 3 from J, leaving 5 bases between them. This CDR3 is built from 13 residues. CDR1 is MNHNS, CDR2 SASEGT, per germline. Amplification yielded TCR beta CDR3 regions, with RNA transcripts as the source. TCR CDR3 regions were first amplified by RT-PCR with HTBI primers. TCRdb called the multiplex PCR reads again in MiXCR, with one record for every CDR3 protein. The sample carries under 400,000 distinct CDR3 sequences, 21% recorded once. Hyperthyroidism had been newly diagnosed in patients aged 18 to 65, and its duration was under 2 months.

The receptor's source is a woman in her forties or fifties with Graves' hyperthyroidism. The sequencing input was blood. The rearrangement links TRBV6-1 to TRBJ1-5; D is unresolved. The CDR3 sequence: CASSERFNQPQHF. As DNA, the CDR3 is TGTGCCAGCAGTGAACGATTCAATCAGCCCCAGCATTTT.